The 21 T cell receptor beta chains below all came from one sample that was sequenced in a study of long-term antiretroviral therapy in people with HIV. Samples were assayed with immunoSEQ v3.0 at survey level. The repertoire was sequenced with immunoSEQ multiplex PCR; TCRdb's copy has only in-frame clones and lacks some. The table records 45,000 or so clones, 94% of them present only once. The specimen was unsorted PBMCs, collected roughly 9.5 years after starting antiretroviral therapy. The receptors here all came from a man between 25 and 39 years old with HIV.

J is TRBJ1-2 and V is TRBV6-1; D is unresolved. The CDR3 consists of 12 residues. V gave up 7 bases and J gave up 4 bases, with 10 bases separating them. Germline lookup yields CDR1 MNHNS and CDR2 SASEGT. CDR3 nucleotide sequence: TGTGCCAGCACCGGGCACGTCTATGGCTACACCTTC. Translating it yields CASTGHVYGYTF.

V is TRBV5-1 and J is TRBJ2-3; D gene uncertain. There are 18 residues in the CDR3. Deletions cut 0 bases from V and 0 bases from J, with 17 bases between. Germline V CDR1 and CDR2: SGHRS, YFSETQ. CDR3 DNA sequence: TGCGCCAGCAGCTTGGAGAGTTCGGAATCAGCTAGCACAGATACGCAGTATTTT. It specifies CASSLESSESASTDTQYF.

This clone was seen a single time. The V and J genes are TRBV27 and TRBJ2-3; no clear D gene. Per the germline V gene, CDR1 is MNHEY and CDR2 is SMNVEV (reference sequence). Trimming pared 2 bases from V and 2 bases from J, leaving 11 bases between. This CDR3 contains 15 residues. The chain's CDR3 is CASSLISPLTDTQYF. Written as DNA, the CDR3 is TGTGCCAGCAGTTTAATAAGCCCACTCACAGATACGCAGTATTTT.

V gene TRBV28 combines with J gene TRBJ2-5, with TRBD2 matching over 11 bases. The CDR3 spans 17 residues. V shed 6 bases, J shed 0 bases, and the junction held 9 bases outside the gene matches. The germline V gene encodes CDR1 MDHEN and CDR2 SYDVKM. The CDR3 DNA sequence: TGTGCCAGCAGAAGTCGGCCTAGCGGGGGGTACCAAGAGACCCAGTACTTC. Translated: CASRSRPSGGYQETQYF.

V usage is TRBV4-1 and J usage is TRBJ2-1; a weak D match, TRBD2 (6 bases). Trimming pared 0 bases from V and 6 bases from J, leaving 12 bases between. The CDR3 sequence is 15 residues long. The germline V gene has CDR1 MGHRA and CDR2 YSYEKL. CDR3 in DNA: TGCGCCAGCAGCCAAGAAATGGGGACTTTCAATGAGCAGTTCTTC. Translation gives CASSQEMGTFNEQFF.

This chain's CDR3 is CASSLVDWQGNQPQHF. The CDR3 region has the DNA TGTGCCAGCAGCTTAGTCGATTGGCAGGGCAATCAGCCCCAGCATTTT. The rearrangement uses TRBV7-9 and TRBJ1-5; D gene uncertain. Germline assignment: CDR1 SEHNR and CDR2 FQNEAQ (reference sequence). The ends were cut back, 1 base at V and 2 bases at J, with 12 bases in the middle. The CDR3 extends over 16 amino acids.

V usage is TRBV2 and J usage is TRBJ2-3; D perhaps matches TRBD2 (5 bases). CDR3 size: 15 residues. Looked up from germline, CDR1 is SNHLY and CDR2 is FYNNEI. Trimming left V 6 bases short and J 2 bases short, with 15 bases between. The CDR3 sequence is CASRREGAATDTQYF. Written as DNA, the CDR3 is TGTGCCAGCAGGCGCGAGGGAGCGGCCACAGATACGCAGTATTTT.

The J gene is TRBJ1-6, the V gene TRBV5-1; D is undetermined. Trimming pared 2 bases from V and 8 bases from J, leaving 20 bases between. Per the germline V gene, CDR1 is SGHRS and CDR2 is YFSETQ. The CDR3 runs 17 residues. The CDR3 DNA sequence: TGCGCCAGCAGCTTTGTTCGCGCGACGGACGGCGATTCACCCCTCCACTTT. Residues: CASSFVRATDGDSPLHF.

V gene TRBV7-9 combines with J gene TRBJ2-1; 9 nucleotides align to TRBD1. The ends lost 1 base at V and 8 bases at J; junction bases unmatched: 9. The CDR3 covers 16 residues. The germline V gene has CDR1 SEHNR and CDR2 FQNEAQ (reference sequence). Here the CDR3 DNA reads TGTGCCAGCAGCTTAGGGCCGGGACAGGGATCCGATGAGCAGTTCTTC. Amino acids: CASSLGPGQGSDEQFF. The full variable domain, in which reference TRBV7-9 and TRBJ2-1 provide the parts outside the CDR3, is DTGVSQNPRHKITKRGQNVTFRCDPISEHNRLYWYRQTLGQGPEFLTYFQNEAQLEKSRLLSDRFSAERPKGSFSTLEIQRTEQGDSAMYLCASSLGPGQGSDEQFFGPGTRLTVL.

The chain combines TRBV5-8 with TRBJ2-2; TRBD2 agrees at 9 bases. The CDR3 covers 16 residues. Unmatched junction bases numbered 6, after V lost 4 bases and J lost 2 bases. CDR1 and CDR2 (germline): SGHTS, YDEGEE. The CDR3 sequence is CASSPRTSVNTGELFF. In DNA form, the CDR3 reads TGTGCCAGCAGCCCCCGGACTAGCGTTAACACCGGGGAGCTGTTTTTT.

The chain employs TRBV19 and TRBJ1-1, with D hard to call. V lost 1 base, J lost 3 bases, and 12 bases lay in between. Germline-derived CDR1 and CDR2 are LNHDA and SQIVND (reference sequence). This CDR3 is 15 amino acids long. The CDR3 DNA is TGTGCCAGTAGTATAGGGAGAGGGCTGGACACTGAAGCTTTCTTT. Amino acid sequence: CASSIGRGLDTEAFF.

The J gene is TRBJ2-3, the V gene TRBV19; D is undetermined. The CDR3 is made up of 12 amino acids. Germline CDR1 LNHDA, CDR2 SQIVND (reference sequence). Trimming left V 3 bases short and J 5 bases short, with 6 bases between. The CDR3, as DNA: TGTGCCAGTAGTATGCGCCGAGATACGCAGTATTTT. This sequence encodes CASSMRRDTQYF. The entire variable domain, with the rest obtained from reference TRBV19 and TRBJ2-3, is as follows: DGGITQSPKYLFRKEGQNVTLSCEQNLNHDAMYWYRQDPGQGLRLIYYSQIVNDFQKGDIAEGYSVSREKKESFPLTVTSAQKNPTAFYLCASSMRRDTQYFGPGTRLTVL.

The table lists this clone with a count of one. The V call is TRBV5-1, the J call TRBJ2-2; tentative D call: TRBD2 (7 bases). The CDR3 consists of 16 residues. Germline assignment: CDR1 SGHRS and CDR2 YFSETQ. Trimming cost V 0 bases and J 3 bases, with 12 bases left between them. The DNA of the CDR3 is TGCGCCAGCAGCTTGGACGGGGGGCCTTACACCGGGGAGCTGTTTTTT. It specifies CASSLDGGPYTGELFF.

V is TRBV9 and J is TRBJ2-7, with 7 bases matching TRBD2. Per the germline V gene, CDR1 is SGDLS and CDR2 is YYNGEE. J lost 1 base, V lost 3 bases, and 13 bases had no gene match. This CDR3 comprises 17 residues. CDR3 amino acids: CASSDTPLADLSYEQYF. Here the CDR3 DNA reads TGTGCCAGCAGCGACACCCCCCTAGCGGATCTATCCTACGAGCAGTACTTC. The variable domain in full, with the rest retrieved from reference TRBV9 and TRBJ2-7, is DSGVTQTPKHLITATGQRVTLRCSPRSGDLSVYWYQQSLDQGLQFLIQYYNGEERAKGNILERFSAQQFPDLHSELNLSSLELGDSALYFCASSDTPLADLSYEQYFGPGTRLTVT.

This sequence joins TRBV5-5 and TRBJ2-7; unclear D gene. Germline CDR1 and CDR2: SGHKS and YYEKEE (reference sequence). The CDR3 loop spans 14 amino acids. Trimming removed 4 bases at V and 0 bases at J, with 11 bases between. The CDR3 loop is CASSPYIHSYEQYV. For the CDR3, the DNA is TGTGCCAGCAGCCCCTACATACACTCCTACGAGCAGTACGTC.

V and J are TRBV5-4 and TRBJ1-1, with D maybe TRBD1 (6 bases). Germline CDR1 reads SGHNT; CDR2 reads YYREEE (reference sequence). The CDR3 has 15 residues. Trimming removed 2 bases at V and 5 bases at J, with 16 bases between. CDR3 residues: CASSFIQGRGTEAFF. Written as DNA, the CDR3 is TGTGCCAGCAGCTTCATCCAGGGGAGGGGGACTGAAGCTTTCTTT.

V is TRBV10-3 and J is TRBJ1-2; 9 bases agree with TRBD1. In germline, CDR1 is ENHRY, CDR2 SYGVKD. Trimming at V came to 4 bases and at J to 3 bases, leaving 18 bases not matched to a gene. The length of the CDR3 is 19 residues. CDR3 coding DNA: TGTGCCATCAGTGGAGGAAGGGGGACAGGGAGTAGCCTCGACTATGGCTACACCTTC. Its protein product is CAISGGRGTGSSLDYGYTF.

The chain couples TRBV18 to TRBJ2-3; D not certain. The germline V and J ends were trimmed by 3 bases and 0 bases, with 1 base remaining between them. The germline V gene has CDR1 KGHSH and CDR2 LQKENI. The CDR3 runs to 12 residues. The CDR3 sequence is CASSPSTDTQYF. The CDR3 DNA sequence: TGTGCCAGCTCACCGAGCACAGATACGCAGTATTTT.

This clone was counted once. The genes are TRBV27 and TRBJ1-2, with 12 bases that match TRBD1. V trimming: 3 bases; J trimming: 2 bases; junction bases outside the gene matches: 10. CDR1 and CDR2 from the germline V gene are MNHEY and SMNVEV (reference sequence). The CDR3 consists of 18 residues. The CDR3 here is CASSFLPGQGAGNYGYTF. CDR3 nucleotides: TGTGCCAGCAGTTTCCTACCGGGACAGGGGGCGGGAAACTATGGCTACACCTTC.

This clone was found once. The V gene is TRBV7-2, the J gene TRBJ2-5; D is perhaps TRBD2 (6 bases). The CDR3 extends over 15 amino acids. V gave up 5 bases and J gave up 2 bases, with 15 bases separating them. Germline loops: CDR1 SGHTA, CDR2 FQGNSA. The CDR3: CASSLFFGGQETQYF. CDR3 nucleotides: TGTGCCAGCAGCCTCTTTTTCGGGGGTCAAGAGACCCAGTACTTC.

The chain's CDR3 is CASSFPPGLGTEAFF. In nucleotides, the CDR3 is TGTGCCAGCAGCTTTCCCCCAGGTTTGGGCACTGAAGCTTTCTTT. This sequence joins TRBV5-5 and TRBJ1-1; no clear D gene. This CDR3 spans 15 amino acids. Trimming shortened V by 2 bases and J by 4 bases, and 15 bases separated the two germline ends. CDR1 is SGHKS, CDR2 YYEKEE, per germline (reference sequence). Variable domain in full (rest from reference TRBV5-5 and TRBJ1-1): DAGVTQSPTHLIKTRGQQVTLRCSPISGHKSVSWYQQVLGQGPQFIFQYYEKEERGRGNFPDRFSARQFPNYSSELNVNALLLGDSALYLCASSFPPGLGTEAFFGQGTRLTVV.